This entry lists 10 T cell receptor beta chains sequenced from one sample in a study of tumor and adjacent non-tumor tissue in lung cancer. The library came from three nested PCR rounds adapted from ARM-PCR protocols. TCRdb re-analysed the multiplex PCR reads in MiXCR, keeping a single row per CDR3 protein. This sample has 120,000 or so distinct CDR3 sequences; roughly 67% occur once, and the top ten carry around 13%. This sample's RNA came from whole unsorted tissue. Sequencing used lung tumor tissue. The receptors derive from a young man with non-small cell lung cancer.

The chain joins TRBV6-6 to TRBJ2-1; 7 nucleotides align to TRBD1. The germline V gene has CDR1 MNHNY and CDR2 SVGAGI (reference sequence). The CDR3 runs to 17 residues. CDR3 loop: CATRWDSGPISYNEQFF. In nucleotides, the CDR3 is TGTGCTACCAGATGGGACAGCGGCCCTATCTCCTACAATGAGCAGTTCTTC.

Notes on this clonotype: Given a much more abundant clone one base away, this may be a read error. The chain has TRBV12-3 or TRBV12-4 and TRBJ2-4; the match to TRBD1 covers 9 bases. This CDR3 region has 17 residues. V shed 9 bases, J shed 4 bases, and the junction held 16 bases outside the gene matches. The CDR3 protein is CARSLIPGQGLKNIQYF. The CDR3 region has the DNA TGTGCCAGAAGTCTTATACCGGGACAGGGTTTGAAAAACATTCAGTACTTC.

V gene TRBV5-1 combines with J gene TRBJ2-1; 12 bases agree with TRBD1. The CDR3 loop spans 15 amino acids. J lost 8 bases, V lost 1 base, and 4 bases had no gene match. Per germline, CDR1 SGHRS and CDR2 YFSETQ. CDR3 nucleotide sequence: TGCGCCAGCAGCTTGTCGGGACAGGGGGCCTATGAGCAGTTCTTC. It yields the protein CASSLSGQGAYEQFF.

The chain recombines TRBV11-2 with TRBJ1-5, with a possible D match to TRBD1 (6 bases). The CDR3 runs to 15 residues. Looked up from germline, CDR1 is SGHAT and CDR2 is FQNNGV. Written as DNA, the CDR3 is TGTGCAAACAGCCCATGGGGGCACACCAATCAGCCCCAGCATTTT. Protein product: CANSPWGHTNQPQHF.

The V gene is TRBV11-1, the J gene TRBJ1-1, with D unresolved. Germline CDR1 is SGHAT and CDR2 is FQDESV (reference sequence). The CDR3 has 14 amino acids. In DNA form, the CDR3 reads TGTGGCAACAGCCCTGACGGATTGAACACTGAAGCTTTCTTT. It yields the protein CGNSPDGLNTEAFF.

About this clonotype: Because the CDR3 is missing its conserved closing phenylalanine or tryptophan, this is likely a read error. The limits of the CDR3 on the DNA are not certain, so only TCRdb's listed CDR3 is given. The V and J genes are TRBV5-4 and TRBJ2-7. Germline V CDR1 and CDR2: SGHNT, YYREEE (reference sequence). The CDR3 is made up of 12 amino acids, end residues included. CDR3 loop: CASSSGSYEQYL.

This clonotype has only a few counts. The J gene is TRBJ2-5, the V gene TRBV4-1; tentatively, D is TRBD2 (6 bases). V shed 0 bases and J shed 4 bases, with 18 bases lying between them. Germline values: CDR1 MGHRA, CDR2 YSYEKL. The CDR3 length is 17 residues. The CDR3 coding sequence is TGCGCCAGCAGCCAAGATGAAGGCCGGGGGAGTCGAGAGACCCAGTACTTC. Protein: CASSQDEGRGSRETQYF.

A note on this clonotype: Just one base apart from a much larger clone, this may be a read error. The chain joins TRBV6-2 or TRBV6-3 to TRBJ2-1; D is unclear. The germline V gene has CDR1 MNHEY and CDR2 SVGEGT. CDR3 length equals 13 residues. The CDR3 nucleotides read TGTGCCAGCAACCTCGTCCCCCCCAATGTGCAGTTCTTC. Its protein product is CASNLVPPNVQFF.

About this clonotype: A clone one base away is much larger, so this may be a read error. V and J are TRBV20-1 and TRBJ2-2; TRBD2 aligns across 11 bases. CDR1 and CDR2 from the germline V gene are DFQATT and SNEGSKA (reference sequence). J gave up 4 bases and V 6 bases, and 10 bases lay outside the gene matches. This CDR3 is 16 amino acids long. The CDR3 loop is CSATSGTSGFTGELFF. CDR3 in DNA: TGCAGTGCCACGTCTGGGACTAGCGGATTCACCGGGGAGCTGTTTTTT.

The rearrangement uses TRBV6-4 and TRBJ2-3; D not certain. Germline CDR1 reads MRHNA; CDR2 reads SNTAGT. V shed 0 bases and J shed 0 bases, with 4 bases lying between them. The CDR3 covers 14 residues. CDR3 sequence (DNA): TGTGCCAGCAGTGACTCGGAGAGCACAGATACGCAGTATTTT. The encoded protein is CASSDSESTDTQYF.